This T cell receptor (beta chain) emerged from a study of cytomegalovirus exposure and HLA in healthy donors. Study details: The roughly 130 validation repertoires used the same platform as the 550 to 850 first-cohort repertoires (as reported by a later analysis).

Whole-study findings and limits: The study recorded over 150 TCR beta chains that were cytomegalovirus-associated. The study found most TCR sequences rare, yet found some public TCRs in many donors.

Only in-frame clones appear in the TCRdb table, and some are missing; sequencing was by immunoSEQ multiplex PCR. Of hundreds of thousands of clones in the sample, about 90% were seen once. About this clone itself: Its antigen is still unknown.

The CDR3 has 16 amino acids. The ends lost 4 bases at V and 6 bases at J; junction bases unmatched: 9. CDR1 is SGHDN, CDR2 FVKESK, per germline. The donors were in the approximately 120-subject validation cohort; that cohort was separate from the 666-subject first cohort. The rearrangement links TRBV14 to TRBJ2-1, with 10 nucleotides matching TRBD2. Input material: PBMCs. The receptor was isolated from a man aged 18 to 29 in good health and CMV-seropositive. The CDR3 here is CASSPTRGLAFNEQFF. CDR3 coding DNA: TGTGCCAGCAGCCCCACCCGGGGACTAGCGTTCAATGAGCAGTTCTTC.